Following are 29 T cell receptor beta chains from one sample sequenced in a study of Graves' ophthalmopathy and Graves' hyperthyroidism. RNA transcripts served as template for amplifying TCR beta CDR3 sequences. After a first-round RT-PCR with HTBI primers, a second-round multiplex PCR was run. Using its own MiXCR run on the multiplex PCR reads, TCRdb lists one record per CDR3 protein. The data show almost 750,000 distinct CDR3 sequences, with roughly 40% seen just once and approximately 43% held by the top ten. The sample taken for sequencing was peripheral blood. All receptors derive from an adult man with Graves' ophthalmopathy.

This clonotype was seen only a few times. This chain links TRBV12-3 or TRBV12-4 with TRBJ2-2, with D uncertain. The CDR3 has 13 amino acids. Trimming removed 5 bases from V and 5 bases from J, with 9 bases in between. Written as DNA, the CDR3 is TGTGCCAGCAGTAGGACCAGAACCGGGGAGCTGTTTTTT. Its translation is CASSRTRTGELFF.

This clonotype was seen at least ten times. The chain uses TRBV10-2 and TRBJ1-2, with 8 bases lining up with TRBD1. V dropped 3 bases and J dropped 1; count of bases not matched to a gene: 4. The CDR3 covers 15 residues. Germline CDR1 reads WSHSY; CDR2 reads SAAADI. CDR3 residues: CASSDSDRDNYGYTF. The CDR3 nucleotides read TGCGCCAGCAGTGACTCGGACAGGGATAACTATGGCTACACCTTC.

The chain recombines TRBV29-1 with TRBJ1-1; a weak D match, TRBD1 (5 bases). The CDR3 length is 12 residues. The germline gives CDR1 SQVTM, CDR2 ANQGSEA. V shed 8 bases and J shed 0 bases, with 10 bases lying between them. The CDR3 sequence: CSSRQLNTEAFF. In DNA form, the CDR3 reads TGCAGCTCACGACAGTTGAACACTGAAGCTTTCTTT. Using reference TRBV29-1 and TRBJ1-1 for the parts outside the CDR3, the full variable domain is SAVISQKPSRDICQRGTSLTIQCQVDSQVTMMFWYRQQPGQSLTLIATANQGSEATYESGFVIDKFPISRPNLTFSTLTVSNMSPEDSSIYLCSSRQLNTEAFFGQGTRLTVV.

The rearrangement links TRBV4-3 to TRBJ1-4, with D unresolved. The germline V gene encodes CDR1 LGHNA and CDR2 YSLEER. This CDR3 spans 16 amino acids. V was trimmed by 0 bases and J by 5 bases, leaving 13 bases between them. CDR3 sequence (DNA): TGCGCCAGCAGCCAAGACACCTGGACGAAGAATGAAAAACTGTTTTTT. It specifies CASSQDTWTKNEKLFF.

The chain employs TRBV7-9 and TRBJ1-4; D perhaps matches TRBD1 (5 bases). With 1 base removed from V and 8 bases from J, the gap between germline ends came to 11 bases. The germline CDR1 and CDR2 sequences are SEHNR and FQNEAQ (reference sequence). The CDR3 length is 14 residues. The CDR3: CASSLGGLQEKLFF. The CDR3 DNA is TGTGCCAGCAGCTTAGGGGGACTACAGGAAAAACTGTTTTTT.

The rearrangement joins TRBV15 to TRBJ2-1; 8 bases are a match to TRBD1. Near its end, the DNA agrees better with TRBJ2-4, so the J call may be wrong. Germline V lookup: CDR1 LNHNV, CDR2 YYDKDF (reference sequence). There are 15 residues in the CDR3. Here the CDR3 reads CATSRVRTGFNIQYF. The CDR3 DNA reads TGTGCCACCAGCAGAGTTCGGACAGGGTTTAACATTCAGTACTTC.

This clonotype was recorded a few times. The V and J genes are TRBV6-5 and TRBJ2-2; D is perhaps TRBD1 or TRBD2 (5 bases each). Germline CDR1 MNHEY, CDR2 SVGAGI. This CDR3 region has 13 residues. V was cut by 6 bases and J by 7 bases, with 12 bases left in between. Here the CDR3 DNA reads TGTGCCAGCAGCTGGCTTGGGGGCGGGGAGCTGTTTTTT. It translates to CASSWLGGGELFF.

The rearrangement links TRBV24-1 to TRBJ2-2; no reliable D call. Trimming pared 4 bases from V and 6 bases from J, leaving 14 bases between. Germline assignment: CDR1 KGHDR and CDR2 SFDVKD. CDR3 length: 15 residues. The CDR3 sequence: CATSDPGGSAGELFF. CDR3 in DNA: TGTGCCACCAGTGACCCCGGTGGGTCGGCCGGGGAGCTGTTTTTT.

This sequence joins TRBV10-3 and TRBJ2-7; TRBD1 agrees at 7 bases. From germline, CDR1 is ENHRY and CDR2 SYGVKD. The CDR3 sequence is 13 residues long. Trimming cost V 11 bases and J 7 bases; bases outside gene matches: 14. CDR3 DNA sequence: TGTGCCCACAGCCGGGACAGTGCGCGGGAGCAGTACTTC. It translates to CAHSRDSAREQYF.

The gene calls are TRBV7-9 and TRBJ1-1; tentatively, D is TRBD1 (6 bases). The V gene lost 5 bases and the J gene lost 1 base, with 17 bases spanning the gap. Germline V lookup: CDR1 SEHNR, CDR2 FQNEAQ (reference sequence). The CDR3 covers 16 residues. The CDR3 DNA follows: TGTGCCAGCAGCAACCGGGACACAACCCCGAACACTGAAGCTTTCTTT. As protein: CASSNRDTTPNTEAFF.

This clonotype was detected only a few times. CDR3 residues: CAISESGGFNYGYTF. The CDR3, as DNA: TGTGCCATCAGTGAGTCGGGGGGATTTAACTATGGCTACACCTTC. This sequence joins TRBV10-3 and TRBJ1-2; tentative D call: TRBD1 (5 bases). Germline-derived CDR1 and CDR2 are ENHRY and SYGVKD. This CDR3 is 15 amino acids long. V lost 0 bases and J lost 1, with 9 bases in between.

The chain employs TRBV11-1 and TRBJ2-7; 9 positions agree with TRBD1. The CDR3 has 16 residues. Germline CDR1 reads SGHAT; CDR2 reads FQDESV (reference sequence). Unmatched junction bases numbered 17, after V lost 8 bases and J lost 6 bases. CDR3 DNA sequence: TGTGCCAGCTCACCACCGGGACAGGGCTTAGCCGGCGAGCAGTACTTC. It is translated as CASSPPGQGLAGEQYF.

The chain is built from TRBV7-2 and TRBJ1-1; possibly TRBD1 for D (5 bases). Per germline, CDR1 SGHTA and CDR2 FQGNSA. CDR3 length: 16 residues. V lost 3 bases to trimming and J lost 11 bases, with 25 bases between them. This CDR3 reads CASSFSSGQTEAGAFF. CDR3 bases: TGTGCCAGCAGCTTTAGCAGCGGGCAGACAGAGGCAGGGGCTTTCTTT.

A single count supports this clonotype. A much larger clone differs by one base, so this may be a read error. The DNA is left out, because the CDR3 cannot be placed on it with certainty; the CDR3 is given as TCRdb lists it. The V and J genes are TRBV15 and TRBJ1-2; the table assigns TRBD1, which was not confirmed against the DNA. Germline loops: CDR1 LNHNV, CDR2 YYDKDF (reference sequence). 13 amino acids form the CDR3, both terminal residues included. CDR3: CASIPGTAYGCTF.

This sequence joins TRBV29-1 and TRBJ1-1, with D perhaps matching TRBD1 (6 bases). The CDR3 length is 13 residues. Trimming removed 3 bases from V and 10 bases from J, with 18 bases in between. The germline V gene has CDR1 SQVTM and CDR2 ANQGSEA. The CDR3 spells CSVEEVRGRGAFF. CDR3 nucleotide sequence: TGCAGCGTTGAGGAAGTCAGGGGCCGGGGAGCTTTCTTT.

The rearrangement joins TRBV24-1 to TRBJ1-5, with a possible D match to TRBD1 (6 bases). The germline CDR1 and CDR2 sequences are KGHDR and SFDVKD. The ends were cut back, 4 bases at V and 5 bases at J, with 11 bases in the middle. This CDR3 has 14 amino acids. DNA for the CDR3: TGTGCCACCAGTGACTACGCAGGGGATCAGCCCCAGCATTTT. Translation gives CATSDYAGDQPQHF.

This clonotype showed up just a few times. V is TRBV25-1 and J is TRBJ2-3; D unresolved. The length of the CDR3 is 14 residues. Trimming cost V 3 bases and J 3 bases, with 10 bases left between them. CDR1 and CDR2 from the germline V gene are MGHDK and SYGVNS. The CDR3 region is CASSDSFLTDTQYF. The CDR3 DNA is TGTGCCAGCAGTGACTCGTTTCTTACAGATACGCAGTATTTT.

Worth noting for this clonotype: A read error may account for a junction end that differs from germline. The rearrangement links TRBV7-9 to TRBJ2-2; either TRBD1 or TRBD2 may fit D (5 bases each). Germline CDR1 is SEHNR and CDR2 is FQNEAQ (reference sequence). This CDR3 region has 16 residues. This chain's CDR3 is CAGSHAGTANTGELFF. CDR3 DNA sequence: TGTGCCGGCAGCCATGCCGGGACGGCGAACACCGGGGAGCTGTTTTTT.

As to this clonotype: This may stem from a read error, because a much larger clone lies one nucleotide away. The rearrangement uses TRBV10-3 and TRBJ2-7; 12 nucleotides agree with TRBD2. The germline V gene encodes CDR1 ENHRY and CDR2 SYGVKD. The CDR3 sequence is 14 residues long. V shed 10 bases and J 3 bases; nucleotides not matched to a gene: 7. The chain's CDR3 is CATRTSGKDYEQYF. CDR3 bases: TGTGCCACCAGGACTAGCGGGAAGGACTACGAGCAGTACTTC.

V is TRBV25-1 and J is TRBJ2-2; perhaps D is TRBD1 or TRBD2 (5 bases each). The CDR3 sequence is 15 residues long. V was cut by 8 bases and J by 3 bases, with 16 bases left in between. Germline loops: CDR1 MGHDK, CDR2 SYGVNS. This CDR3 is CASSATGRYTGELFF. The CDR3 DNA follows: TGTGCCAGCTCGGCCACGGGACGGTACACCGGGGAGCTGTTTTTT.

The gene calls are TRBV10-3 and TRBJ2-2, with D uncertain. The CDR3 loop spans 14 amino acids. V was clipped by 2 bases and J by 4 bases, with 8 bases between them. Germline CDR1 is ENHRY and CDR2 is SYGVKD. The CDR3 DNA reads as TGTGCCATCAGTGAGGCTCAGAGCACCGGGGAGCTGTTTTTT. Translating gives CAISEAQSTGELFF.

This sequence joins TRBV5-1 and TRBJ2-2; D gene unclear. Trimming took off 1 base at V and 4 bases at J, with 8 bases between the two ends. The CDR3 has 14 amino acids. The germline V gene encodes CDR1 SGHRS and CDR2 YFSETQ. CDR3 sequence (DNA): TGCGCCAGCAGCTTGACAGTGAGCACCGGGGAGCTGTTTTTT. As protein: CASSLTVSTGELFF.

V and J are TRBV9 and TRBJ1-6; no clear D. Germline-derived CDR1 and CDR2 are SGDLS and YYNGEE. The CDR3 length is 16 residues. V lost 4 bases and J lost 0, with 11 bases in between. The CDR3 sequence: CASSQSSTSYNSPLHF. Here the CDR3 DNA reads TGTGCCAGCAGCCAATCCTCGACCTCCTATAATTCACCCCTCCACTTT.

This chain links TRBV29-1 with TRBJ1-2, with no clear D. This CDR3 region has 12 residues. The ends were cut back, 3 bases at V and 3 bases at J, with 8 bases in the middle. Germline V CDR1 and CDR2: SQVTM, ANQGSEA. For the CDR3, the DNA is TGCAGCGTTGAGCGTCTCGACTATGGCTACACCTTC. It yields the protein CSVERLDYGYTF.

This clonotype came up a few times. The gene calls are TRBV6-5 and TRBJ2-7, with TRBD1 matching 12 bases. This CDR3 spans 15 amino acids. From germline, CDR1 is MNHEY and CDR2 SVGAGI. V dropped 2 bases and J dropped 7; count of bases not matched to a gene: 6. In DNA, the CDR3 is TGTGCCAGCAGTTACCCGGGACAGGGGGCGAGAGAGCAGTACTTC. This encodes CASSYPGQGAREQYF.

This clonotype was seen more than once but under ten times. The rearrangement joins TRBV9 to TRBJ2-5; 8 positions agree with TRBD2. The V and J ends lost 4 bases and 1 base, in that order; junction bases with no gene match: 9. Germline V lookup: CDR1 SGDLS, CDR2 YYNGEE. The CDR3 extends over 16 amino acids. In DNA form, the CDR3 reads TGTGCCAGCAGCTCCAGGGGAGCGGGGGCCCAAGAGACCCAGTACTTC. This encodes CASSSRGAGAQETQYF.

This chain connects TRBV19 to TRBJ2-7, with a possible D match to TRBD1 (6 bases). CDR3 length: 13 amino acids. V was trimmed by 6 bases and J by 3 bases, leaving 12 bases between them. Germline values: CDR1 LNHDA, CDR2 SQIVND (reference sequence). The DNA for the CDR3 is TGTGCCAGTAGACCGGGACACATCTACGAGCAGTACTTC. This encodes CASRPGHIYEQYF.

In its sample, this clonotype was seen a few times. This chain joins TRBV2 and TRBJ2-7; 7 positions match TRBD2. Losses at the gene ends were 5 bases for V and 1 base for J; bases not matched to a gene: 8. This CDR3 contains 15 residues. Germline V gene lookup returns CDR1 SNHLY and CDR2 FYNNEI. The CDR3 DNA sequence: TGTGCCAGCAGTTACTTGGCGGGGGAGTCCTACGAGCAGTACTTC. Protein product: CASSYLAGESYEQYF.

V is TRBV2 and J is TRBJ1-1; perhaps TRBD1 as D (6 bases). Germline lookup yields CDR1 SNHLY and CDR2 FYNNEI. The CDR3 covers 13 residues. V was trimmed by 5 bases and J by 11 bases, leaving 18 bases between them. CDR3 nucleotides: TGTGCCAGCAGTTTACCGGGACACTCTGTGGCTTTCTTT. Translation gives CASSLPGHSVAFF.